This TCR beta chain was recovered during a study of molecular identifiers for immune sequencing clone quantification. TCRdb ran MiXCR on the PCR reads and lists one entry per CDR3 protein. The repertoire holds about 500,000 distinct CDR3 sequences, with 25% as singletons. Regarding the study as a whole: Researchers reportedly could pick up spiked Jurkat TCR RNA from one cell mixed into one million naive cells. Highly expanded clone sizes could be underestimated through barcode sharing by identical TCR molecules.

The trim removed 7 bases at V and 2 bases at J, leaving 8 bases unmatched. The CDR3 is 15 amino acids. Germline CDR1 reads MDHEN; CDR2 reads SYDVKM. This clonotype was counted only a few times. The antigen remains undetermined. Material for sequencing was naive CD8+ T cells from blood, with Jurkat cell RNA spiked in. Indicated subset: FACS-sorted CD8+CD4-CCR7+CD45RA+ naive T cells. The TCR sequence derives from a human donor in good health. Some libraries in this study had Jurkat cell RNA spiked in. The rearrangement links TRBV28 to TRBJ2-3; 8 nucleotides line up with TRBD2. The CDR3 coding sequence is TGTGCCAGCACCCTTCAGCGGGAGTACACAGATACGCAGTATTTT. It codes for CASTLQREYTDTQYF.